Reported below is one T cell receptor (beta chain). Its matching antigen is unknown. TCR alpha and TCR beta cDNA libraries with sample barcodes and UMIs came from 5'RACE using constant-segment primers. Via MiXCR, TCRdb re-called the 5' RACE reads, giving one row per CDR3 protein. The data contain a few hundred thousand distinct CDR3 sequences, roughly an eighth of them singletons. This sample is part of a study of T-cell memory formation after mild COVID-19. Germline CDR1 reads KGHSH; CDR2 reads LQKENI. V was pared by 0 bases and J by 1 base, with 11 bases between. There are 16 residues in the CDR3. Overall study findings and caveats: Day 15 to 85 contracting clones showed balanced CD4/CD8; day 15 to 37 expanders favored CD4+. Second-wave clones reaching peak frequency on day 37 lacked confirmed SARS-CoV-2 specificity.

The chain joins TRBV18 to TRBJ2-3, with TRBD1 as a possible D gene (5 bases). The receptor was derived from a man between 18 and 35 years old who had mild COVID-19 (a few samples of this study predate the infection). Cell type and time point are not known. Sequencing used PBMCs or a T cell subset sorted from them (not recorded which). CDR3 in amino acids: CASSPPKGAGTDTQYF. DNA of the CDR3: TGTGCCAGCTCACCACCAAAAGGGGCTGGCACAGATACGCAGTATTTT.